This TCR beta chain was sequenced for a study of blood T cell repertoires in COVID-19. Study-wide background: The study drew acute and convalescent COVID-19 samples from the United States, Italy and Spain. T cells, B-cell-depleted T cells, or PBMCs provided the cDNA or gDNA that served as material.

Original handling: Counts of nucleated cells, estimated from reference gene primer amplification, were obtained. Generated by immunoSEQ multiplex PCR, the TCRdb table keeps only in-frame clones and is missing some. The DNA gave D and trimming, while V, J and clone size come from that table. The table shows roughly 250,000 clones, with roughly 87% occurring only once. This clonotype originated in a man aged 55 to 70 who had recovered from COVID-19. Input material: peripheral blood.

The chain's CDR3 is CASSFGDNEQFF. The CDR3 bases are TGTGCCAGCAGTTTCGGTGACAATGAGCAGTTCTTC. V and J are TRBV6-2 or TRBV6-3 and TRBJ2-1; D not certain. This CDR3 region has 12 residues. Germline V gives CDR1 MNHEY, CDR2 SVGEGT. With 4 bases removed from V and 5 bases from J, the gap between germline ends came to 6 bases.